The rows below give T cell receptor beta chains drawn from one sample of a study of T cells in Graves' hyperthyroidism and ophthalmopathy. TCRdb processed the multiplex PCR reads anew with MiXCR; each CDR3 protein has one entry. The sample has about 420,000 distinct CDR3 sequences, about a sixth seen once; the top ten hold around 7.3%. Sequencing was done on a sample of blood. Receptors were obtained from a woman aged 18-35 years with Graves' hyperthyroidism. Each CDR3 is given with its conserved first and last residue. D genes are given only for firm matches. A row's size may be missing; if present it is once, few, many or a size class.

v_call,clone_size,cdr3_length,j_call,d_call,cdr3_aa,cdr3_nt
TRBV29-1,many,12,TRBJ1-1,-,CSGVMFGTEAFF,TGCAGCGGAGTGATGTTTGGCACTGAAGCTTTCTTT
TRBV6-1,-,12,TRBJ2-1,-,CASRGGANEQFF,TGTGCCAGCAGGGGGGGGGCTAATGAGCAGTTCTTC
TRBV18,many,13,TRBJ2-7,-,CASCPNANYEQYF,TGTGCCAGCTGCCCGAATGCCAACTACGAGCAGTACTTC
TRBV10-3,-,13,TRBJ1-5,-,CAASAGANQPQHF,TGTGCCGCCTCCGCGGGAGCAAATCAGCCCCAGCATTTT
TRBV29-1,many,13,TRBJ1-5,-,CSVGEGSNQPQHF,TGCAGCGTTGGAGAGGGTAGCAATCAGCCCCAGCATTTT
TRBV5-6,few,15,TRBJ1-6,-,CASSERARGYSPLHF,TGTGCCAGCAGCGAACGGGCCCGGGGGTATTCACCCCTCCACTTT
TRBV3-1,many,15,TRBJ1-2,TRBD1,CASRPGQGIVYGYTF,TGTGCCAGCCGGCCGGGACAGGGCATCGTCTATGGCTACACCTTC
TRBV6-1,many,17,TRBJ1-5,-,CASTARWQGLSNQPQHF,TGTGCCAGCACCGCGCGGTGGCAGGGGCTGAGCAATCAGCCCCAGCATTTT
TRBV3-1,many,17,TRBJ1-4,-,CASSQWGRLVTNEKLFF,TGTGCCAGCAGCCAATGGGGAAGGTTGGTAACTAATGAAAAACTGTTTTTT
TRBV18,few,15,TRBJ2-7,-,CASSPAAARGGEQYF,TGTGCCAGCTCACCGGCGGCGGCGAGGGGGGGAGAGCAGTACTTC
TRBV6-1,many,14,TRBJ2-7,TRBD2,CASRGGDYNYEQYF,TGTGCCAGCAGGGGGGGGGATTATAACTACGAGCAGTACTTC
TRBV30,many,13,TRBJ2-5,-,CAWSVVGLAAQYF,TGTGCCTGGAGTGTTGTAGGACTCGCGGCCCAGTACTTC
TRBV9,-,18,TRBJ2-2,TRBD2,CASSGTSGGRGNTGELFF,TGTGCCAGCAGCGGGACTAGCGGGGGGCGTGGGAACACCGGGGAGCTGTTTTTT
TRBV20-1,few,14,TRBJ1-3,TRBD1,CSALQGNSGNTIYF,TGCAGTGCCCTACAGGGGAATTCTGGAAACACCATATATTTT
TRBV11-2,many,11,TRBJ2-1,-,CASRWGNEQFF,TGTGCCAGCAGGTGGGGGAATGAGCAGTTCTTC
TRBV6-1,-,15,TRBJ2-3,-,CASLPGWGFTDTQYF,TGTGCCAGCCTCCCGGGATGGGGGTTCACAGATACGCAGTATTTT
TRBV6-4,many,12,TRBJ2-6,-,CASSGFKQALTF,TGTGCCAGCAGTGGCTTTAAACAGGCCCTGACTTTC
TRBV9,-,15,TRBJ2-3,-,CASSGRGGSTDTQYF,TGTGCCAGCAGCGGGAGGGGGGGGAGCACAGATACGCAGTATTTT
TRBV18,many,16,TRBJ2-1,-,CASSPPGGHPYNEQFF,TGTGCCAGCTCACCACCGGGCGGCCACCCCTACAATGAGCAGTTCTTC
TRBV27,many,14,TRBJ1-2,TRBD1,CASSLGQGYYGYTF,TGTGCCAGCAGTTTAGGACAGGGCTACTATGGCTACACCTTC
TRBV11-3,many,13,TRBJ2-7,-,CASSKGHSYEQYF,TGTGCCAGCAGCAAGGGACACTCCTACGAGCAGTACTTC
TRBV9,-,14,TRBJ1-1,-,CASSPRRSYTEAFF,TGTGCCAGCAGCCCCCGCAGAAGCTACACTGAAGCTTTCTTT
TRBV2,many,13,TRBJ2-3,-,CASSEERRDTQYF,TGTGCCAGCAGTGAAGAGCGGCGAGATACGCAGTATTTT
TRBV9,few,16,TRBJ2-7,TRBD2,CASSVSRTSGTYEQYF,TGTGCCAGCAGCGTATCTAGGACTAGCGGCACATACGAGCAGTACTTC
TRBV7-2,many,16,TRBJ2-7,-,CASSLAVGPSSYEQYF,TGTGCCAGCAGCTTAGCCGTCGGGCCGAGCTCCTACGAGCAGTACTTC
TRBV18,many,14,TRBJ1-1,-,CASSPPGGATEAFF,TGTGCCAGCTCACCACCGGGCGGGGCCACTGAAGCTTTCTTT
TRBV9,many,15,TRBJ1-2,TRBD1,CASSVEAGGSYGYTF,TGTGCCAGCAGCGTAGAGGCAGGGGGAAGCTATGGCTACACCTTC